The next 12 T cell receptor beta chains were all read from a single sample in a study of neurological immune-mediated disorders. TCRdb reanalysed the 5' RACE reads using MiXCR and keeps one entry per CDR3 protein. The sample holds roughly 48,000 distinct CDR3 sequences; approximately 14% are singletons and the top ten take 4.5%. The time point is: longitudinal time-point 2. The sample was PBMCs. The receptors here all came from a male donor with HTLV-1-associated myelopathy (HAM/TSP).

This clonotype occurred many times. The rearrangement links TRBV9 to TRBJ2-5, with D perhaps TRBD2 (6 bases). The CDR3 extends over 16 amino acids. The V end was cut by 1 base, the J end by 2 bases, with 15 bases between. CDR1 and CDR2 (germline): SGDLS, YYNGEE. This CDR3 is CASSVFEGTLQETQYF. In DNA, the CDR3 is TGTGCCAGCAGCGTATTTGAGGGGACTTTGCAAGAGACCCAGTACTTC.

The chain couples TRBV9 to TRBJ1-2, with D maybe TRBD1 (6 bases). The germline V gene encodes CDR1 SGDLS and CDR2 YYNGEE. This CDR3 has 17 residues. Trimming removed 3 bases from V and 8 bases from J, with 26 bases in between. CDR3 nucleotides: TGTGCCAGCAGCGCCGTACGACAGGATCTTTACTATATGGGCTACACCTTC. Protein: CASSAVRQDLYYMGYTF.

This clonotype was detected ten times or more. CDR3 sequence: CASSRGGSYEQYF. CDR3 nucleotide sequence: TGTGCCAGCAGCCGCGGGGGTTCCTACGAGCAGTACTTC. The rearrangement joins TRBV12-3 or TRBV12-4 to TRBJ2-7, with 7 bases identical to TRBD2. The CDR3 covers 13 residues. With 6 bases clipped from V and 1 base from J, the junction kept 3 bases outside the gene matches.

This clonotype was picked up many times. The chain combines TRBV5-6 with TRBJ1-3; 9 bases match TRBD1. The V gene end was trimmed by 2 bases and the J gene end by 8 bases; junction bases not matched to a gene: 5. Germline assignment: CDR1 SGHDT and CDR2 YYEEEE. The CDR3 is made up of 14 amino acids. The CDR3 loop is CASSFLQGADTIYF. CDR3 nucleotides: TGTGCCAGCAGCTTTCTACAGGGGGCGGACACCATATATTTT.

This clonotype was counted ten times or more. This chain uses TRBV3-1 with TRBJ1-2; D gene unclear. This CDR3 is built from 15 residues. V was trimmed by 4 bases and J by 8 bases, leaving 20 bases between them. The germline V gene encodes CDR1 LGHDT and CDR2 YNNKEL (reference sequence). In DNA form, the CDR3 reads TGTGCCAGCAGCCCCCAGACGAACGCCGTGAGGGGCTACACCTTC. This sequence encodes CASSPQTNAVRGYTF.

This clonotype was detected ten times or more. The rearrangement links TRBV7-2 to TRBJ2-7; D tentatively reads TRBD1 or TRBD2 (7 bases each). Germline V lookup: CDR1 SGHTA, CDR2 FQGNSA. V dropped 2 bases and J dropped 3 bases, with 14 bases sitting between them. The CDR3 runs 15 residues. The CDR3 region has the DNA TGTGCCAGCAGCTTATGGTCAGGGGGGGTCTACGAGCAGTACTTC. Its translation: CASSLWSGGVYEQYF.

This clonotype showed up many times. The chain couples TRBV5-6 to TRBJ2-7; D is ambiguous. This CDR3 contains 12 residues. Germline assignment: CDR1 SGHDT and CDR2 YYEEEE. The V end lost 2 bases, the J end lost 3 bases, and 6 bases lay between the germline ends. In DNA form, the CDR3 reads TGTGCCAGCAGCTTTAACAGCTACGAGCAGTACTTC. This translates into CASSFNSYEQYF.

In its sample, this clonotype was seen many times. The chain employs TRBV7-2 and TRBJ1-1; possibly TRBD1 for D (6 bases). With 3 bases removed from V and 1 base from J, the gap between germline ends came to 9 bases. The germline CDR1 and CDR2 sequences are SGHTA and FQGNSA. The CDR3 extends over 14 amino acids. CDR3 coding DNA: TGTGCCAGCAGCTTTAGGGGACAGAACACTGAAGCTTTCTTT. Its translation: CASSFRGQNTEAFF.

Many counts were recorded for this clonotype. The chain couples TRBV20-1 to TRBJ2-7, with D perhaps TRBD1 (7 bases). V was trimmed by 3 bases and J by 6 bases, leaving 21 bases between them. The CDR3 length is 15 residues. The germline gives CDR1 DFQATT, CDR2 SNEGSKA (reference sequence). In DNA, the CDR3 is TGCAGTGCTAGCTCCGGGAGCAGGGGACAGACCGAGCAGTACTTC. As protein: CSASSGSRGQTEQYF.

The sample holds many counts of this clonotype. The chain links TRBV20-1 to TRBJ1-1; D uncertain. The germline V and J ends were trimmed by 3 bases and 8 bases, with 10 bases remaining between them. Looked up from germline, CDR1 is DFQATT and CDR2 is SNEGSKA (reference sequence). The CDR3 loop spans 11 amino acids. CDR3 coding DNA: TGCAGTGCTAGTGGGGAAACCGAAGCTTTCTTT. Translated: CSASGETEAFF.

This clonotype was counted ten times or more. The CDR3 DNA sequence: TGCGCCAGCAGCAGCACTAGCGGGGGCACAGATACGCAGTATTTT. It codes for CASSSTSGGTDTQYF. The chain joins TRBV4-1 to TRBJ2-3; 10 bases align to TRBD2. This CDR3 is 15 amino acids long. CDR1 MGHRA and CDR2 YSYEKL come from the germline V gene. Germline trimming cut 5 bases from V and 1 base from J; bases unmatched to any gene: 3.

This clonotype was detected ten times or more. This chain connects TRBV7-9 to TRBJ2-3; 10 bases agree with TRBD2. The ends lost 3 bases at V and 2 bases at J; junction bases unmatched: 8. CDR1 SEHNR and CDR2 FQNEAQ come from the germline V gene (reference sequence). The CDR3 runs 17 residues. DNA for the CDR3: TGTGCCAGCAGCTTGCCGCCGGGACTAGCGTTCACAGATACGCAGTATTTT. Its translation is CASSLPPGLAFTDTQYF.